The 3 T cell receptor beta chains below were found in one sample sequenced in a study of T cells in Graves' hyperthyroidism and ophthalmopathy (dated by TCRdb to between 2019 and 2020). Library prep was done by multiplex PCR. The instrument was an Illumina HiSeq 2000. The TCR beta CDR3 regions were amplified from the RNA transcripts. The first round of RT-PCR for the TCR CDR3 was performed with the HTBI primer set and the Qiagen OneStep RT-PCR kit. The raw public data were reprocessed by TCRdb itself: fastp quality trimming at Q25, MiXCR clonotype calling, in-frame beta chains only. Each record represents a unique CDR3 protein, reported with the most common genes and DNA among its rows. Within this sample are hundreds of thousands of distinct CDR3 sequences, with about 14% of them counted one time only. The ten largest clones capture more than 8.5% of the sample. Material: blood. These receptors originate from a woman aged 18 to 35 with Graves' hyperthyroidism.

The chain employs TRBV20-1 and TRBJ1-5; D remains unclear. CDR3 size: 14 residues. From germline, CDR1 is DFQATT and CDR2 SNEGSKA (reference sequence). V shed 6 bases and J shed 2 bases, with 14 bases lying between them. The CDR3 region is CSAGRKKGNQPQHF. For the CDR3, the DNA is TGCAGTGCCGGACGCAAAAAGGGCAATCAGCCCCAGCATTTT.

This clonotype was found a few times. CDR3 protein: CASSSNSGPNEQYF. CDR3 coding DNA: TGTGCCAGCAGCTCCAACAGTGGGCCAAACGAGCAGTACTTC. The chain carries TRBV7-9 and TRBJ2-7; D gene unclear. CDR1 is SEHNR, CDR2 FQNEAQ, per germline (reference sequence). This CDR3 has 14 amino acids. The V gene lost 4 bases and the J gene lost 5 bases, with 15 bases spanning the gap.

This clonotype was seen repeatedly, ten times or more. This sequence joins TRBV27 and TRBJ2-3; 10 nucleotides match TRBD2. Germline lookup yields CDR1 MNHEY and CDR2 SMNVEV (reference sequence). The V and J ends lost 5 bases and 3 bases, in that order; junction bases with no gene match: 8. The CDR3 length is 16 residues. DNA for the CDR3: TGTGCCAGCAGTCCCCCGGGTAGCGGGGGGACAGATACGCAGTATTTT. This translates into CASSPPGSGGTDTQYF.